The T cell receptor (beta chain) under discussion was sequenced for a study of T-cell memory formation after mild COVID-19. Via MiXCR, TCRdb re-called the 5' RACE reads, giving one row per CDR3 protein. The data show roughly 110,000 distinct CDR3 sequences, around an eighth seen once. CDR3 length: 15 residues. V shed 5 bases and J 3 bases; nucleotides not matched to a gene: 6. J is TRBJ2-3 and V is TRBV12-3 or TRBV12-4; 9 bases are shared with TRBD1. Sequencing was done on a sample of PBMCs or a T cell subset sorted from them (not recorded which). The source of this sequence is an adult woman who had mild COVID-19 (a few samples of this study predate the infection). Cell type and time point are not known. For the CDR3, the DNA is TGTGCCAGCAGTCCCCGGGACAGGGTTACAGATACGCAGTATTTT. Translation gives CASSPRDRVTDTQYF.